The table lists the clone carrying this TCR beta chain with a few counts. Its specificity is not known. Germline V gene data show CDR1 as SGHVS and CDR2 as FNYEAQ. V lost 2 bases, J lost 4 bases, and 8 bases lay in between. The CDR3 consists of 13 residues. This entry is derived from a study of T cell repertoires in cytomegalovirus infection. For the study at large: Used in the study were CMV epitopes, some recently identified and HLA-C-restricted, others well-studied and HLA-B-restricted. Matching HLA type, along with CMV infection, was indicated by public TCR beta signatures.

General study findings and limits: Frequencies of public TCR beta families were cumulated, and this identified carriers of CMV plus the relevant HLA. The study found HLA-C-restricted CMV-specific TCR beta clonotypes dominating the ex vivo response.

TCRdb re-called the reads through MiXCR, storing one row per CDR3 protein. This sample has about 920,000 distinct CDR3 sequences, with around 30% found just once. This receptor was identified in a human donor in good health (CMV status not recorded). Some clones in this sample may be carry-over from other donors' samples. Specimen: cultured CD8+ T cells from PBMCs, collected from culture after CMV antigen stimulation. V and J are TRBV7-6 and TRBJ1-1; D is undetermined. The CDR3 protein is CASSLRDITEAFF. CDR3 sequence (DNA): TGTGCCAGCAGCTTACGAGACATCACTGAAGCTTTCTTT.